This T cell receptor beta chain derives from a study of PD-L1 blockade in urothelial cancer. Method: immunoSEQ multiplex PCR; TCRdb's copy keeps in-frame clones and lacks some. The table records over 40,000 clones, 82% of them present only once. Germline CDR1 reads SGHVS; CDR2 reads FQNEAQ. The CDR3 extends over 15 amino acids. Trimming took 6 bases from V and 2 from J, leaving 17 bases between them. The sequence derives from an older man with urothelial cancer. The V call is TRBV7-8, the J call TRBJ2-7, with D tentatively TRBD2 (5 bases). This specimen was PBMCs, taken around atezolizumab (anti-PD-L1) treatment. CDR3 coding DNA: TGTGCCAGCAGGTTCGGAGGAAGGCTAGCCTACGAGCAGTACTTC. Amino acid sequence: CASRFGGRLAYEQYF.